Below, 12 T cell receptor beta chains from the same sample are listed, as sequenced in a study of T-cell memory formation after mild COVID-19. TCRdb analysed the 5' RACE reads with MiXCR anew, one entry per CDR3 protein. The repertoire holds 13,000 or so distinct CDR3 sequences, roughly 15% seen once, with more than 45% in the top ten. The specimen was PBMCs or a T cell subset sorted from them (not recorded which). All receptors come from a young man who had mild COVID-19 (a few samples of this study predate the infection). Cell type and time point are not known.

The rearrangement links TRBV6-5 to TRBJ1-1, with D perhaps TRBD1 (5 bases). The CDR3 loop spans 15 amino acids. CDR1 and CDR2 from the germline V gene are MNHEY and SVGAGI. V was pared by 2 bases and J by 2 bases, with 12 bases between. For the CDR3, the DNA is TGTGCCAGCAGTTACGTGCAGGGTGTCAACACTGAAGCTTTCTTT. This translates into CASSYVQGVNTEAFF.

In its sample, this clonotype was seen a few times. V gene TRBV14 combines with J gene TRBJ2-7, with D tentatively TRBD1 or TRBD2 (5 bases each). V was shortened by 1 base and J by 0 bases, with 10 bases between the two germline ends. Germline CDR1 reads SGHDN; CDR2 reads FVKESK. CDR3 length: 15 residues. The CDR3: CASSQVGDASYEQYF. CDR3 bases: TGTGCCAGCAGCCAAGTGGGGGACGCCTCCTACGAGCAGTACTTC.

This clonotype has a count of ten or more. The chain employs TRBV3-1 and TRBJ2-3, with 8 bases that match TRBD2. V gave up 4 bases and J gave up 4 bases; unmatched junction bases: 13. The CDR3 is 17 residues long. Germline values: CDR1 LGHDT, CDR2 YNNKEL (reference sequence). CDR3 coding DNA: TGTGCCAGCAGCCGGGATCTCCGGGGGGGCCTTGCAGATACGCAGTATTTT. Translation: CASSRDLRGGLADTQYF.

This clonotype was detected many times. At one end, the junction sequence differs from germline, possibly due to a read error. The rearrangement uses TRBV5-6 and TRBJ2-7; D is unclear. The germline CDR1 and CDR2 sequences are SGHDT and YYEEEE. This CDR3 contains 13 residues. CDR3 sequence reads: CASSSKSARLLTF. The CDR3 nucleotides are TGTGCCAGCAGCTCGAAGTCGGCCAGGCTACTAACATTC.

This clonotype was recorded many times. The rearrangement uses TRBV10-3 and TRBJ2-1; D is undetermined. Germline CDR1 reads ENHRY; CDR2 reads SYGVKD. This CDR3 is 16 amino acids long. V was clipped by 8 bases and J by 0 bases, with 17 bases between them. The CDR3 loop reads CAIGLVWPSSYNEQFF. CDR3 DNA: TGTGCCATCGGCCTGGTCTGGCCTAGCTCCTACAATGAGCAGTTCTTC.

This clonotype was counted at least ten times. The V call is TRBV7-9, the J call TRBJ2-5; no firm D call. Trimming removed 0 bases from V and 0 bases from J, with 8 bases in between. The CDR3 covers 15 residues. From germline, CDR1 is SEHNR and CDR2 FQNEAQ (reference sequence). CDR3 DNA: TGTGCCAGCAGCTTAGCGCGGAGACACCAAGAGACCCAGTACTTC. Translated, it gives CASSLARRHQETQYF.

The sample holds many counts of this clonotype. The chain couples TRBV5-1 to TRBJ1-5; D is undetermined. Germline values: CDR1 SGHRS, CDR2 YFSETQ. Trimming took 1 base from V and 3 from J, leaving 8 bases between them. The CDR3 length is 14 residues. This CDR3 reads CASSLTGYNQPQHF. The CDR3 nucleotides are TGCGCCAGCAGCTTGACCGGATACAATCAGCCCCAGCATTTT.

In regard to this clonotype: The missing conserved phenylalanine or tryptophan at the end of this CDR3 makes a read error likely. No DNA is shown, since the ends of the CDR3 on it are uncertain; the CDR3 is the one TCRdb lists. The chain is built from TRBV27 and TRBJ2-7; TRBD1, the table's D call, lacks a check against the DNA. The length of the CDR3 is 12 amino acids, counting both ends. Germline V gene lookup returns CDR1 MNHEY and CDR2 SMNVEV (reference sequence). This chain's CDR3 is CASSTGGTGLSL.

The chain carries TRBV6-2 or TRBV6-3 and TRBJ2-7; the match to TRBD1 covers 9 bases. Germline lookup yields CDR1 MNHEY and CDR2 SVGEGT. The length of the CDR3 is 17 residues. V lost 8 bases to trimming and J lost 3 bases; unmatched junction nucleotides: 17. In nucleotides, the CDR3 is TGTGCCAGCTGCCCGTCTACAAGCCCGGGACAGGGCTACGAGCAGTACGTC. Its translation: CASCPSTSPGQGYEQYV.

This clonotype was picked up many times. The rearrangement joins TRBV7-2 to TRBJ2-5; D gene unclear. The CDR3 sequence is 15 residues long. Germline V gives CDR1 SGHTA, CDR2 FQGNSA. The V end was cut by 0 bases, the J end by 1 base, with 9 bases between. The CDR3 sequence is CASSLAPVSQETQYF. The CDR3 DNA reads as TGTGCCAGCAGCTTAGCGCCAGTTTCCCAAGAGACCCAGTACTTC.

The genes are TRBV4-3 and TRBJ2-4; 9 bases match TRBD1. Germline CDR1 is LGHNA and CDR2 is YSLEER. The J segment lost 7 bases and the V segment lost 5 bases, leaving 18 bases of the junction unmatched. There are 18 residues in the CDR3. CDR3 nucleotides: TGCGCCAGCAGCTCCTCCTTCCAAGAACAGGGGGCTAGGAACATTCAGTACTTC. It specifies CASSSSFQEQGARNIQYF.

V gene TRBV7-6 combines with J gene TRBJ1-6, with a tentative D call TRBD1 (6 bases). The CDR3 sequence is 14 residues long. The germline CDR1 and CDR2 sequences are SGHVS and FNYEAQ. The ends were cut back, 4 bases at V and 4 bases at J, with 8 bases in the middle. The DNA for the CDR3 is TGTGCCAGCAGCTACGGACAGTATAATTCACCCCTCCACTTT. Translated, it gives CASSYGQYNSPLHF.